The 30 T cell receptor beta chains below come from one sample, sequenced in a study of blood T cell repertoires in COVID-19 (dated by TCRdb to 2018 to 2021). Libraries came from the immunoSEQ multiplex PCR assay. This immuneACCESS table, as held by TCRdb, lists in-frame sequences with V and J called but not all clones. Of the missing ones, under half trace to an unresolved V gene in checked studies; the others have no known cause. The sample profile shows approximately 390,000 clones; around 90% of them were found once. The ten most abundant clones make up 6.5% of the sample. The specimen sequenced was peripheral blood. These receptors all stem from a man younger than 30 with active or convalescent COVID-19.

The V call is TRBV18, the J call TRBJ2-7, with D unclear. V dropped 3 bases and J dropped 3 bases, with 9 bases sitting between them. Germline V gives CDR1 KGHSH, CDR2 LQKENI. There are 13 residues in the CDR3. Here the CDR3 reads CASSPGGVYEQYF. CDR3 nucleotides: TGTGCCAGCTCACCCGGCGGAGTCTACGAGCAGTACTTC.

The chain joins TRBV9 to TRBJ2-1, with TRBD2 as a possible D gene (7 bases). The CDR3 consists of 18 residues. V dropped 4 bases and J dropped 0 bases, with 20 bases sitting between them. In germline, CDR1 is SGDLS, CDR2 YYNGEE. The CDR3 nucleotides are TGTGCCAGCAGCTTGCCCGCGGGGGCAGCAACCTCCTACAATGAGCAGTTCTTC. Protein sequence: CASSLPAGAATSYNEQFF.

The CDR3 reads CSAVIETQYF. DNA for the CDR3: TGCAGTGCCGTTATTGAGACCCAGTACTTC. This rearrangement joins TRBV20-1 to TRBJ2-5; D not resolved. Looked up from germline, CDR1 is DFQATT and CDR2 is SNEGSKA (reference sequence). The CDR3 is 10 amino acids. V lost 6 bases to trimming and J lost 5 bases, with 7 bases between them.

A remark on this clone: This same CDR3 is encoded by further DNA sequences in the sample. The chain couples TRBV9 to TRBJ2-1; 7 positions match TRBD2. Germline values: CDR1 SGDLS, CDR2 YYNGEE. The junction had 0 bases not matched to a gene; V was cut back by 0 bases and J by 6 bases. The CDR3 is made up of 13 amino acids. CDR3 region: CASSVGGGNEQFF. CDR3 sequence (DNA): TGTGCCAGCAGCGTAGGCGGGGGCAATGAGCAGTTCTTC.

This clone was seen at least ten times. The CDR3 here is CASSPNPQGADIQYF. As DNA, the CDR3 is TGTGCCAGCAGTCCGAACCCCCAGGGGGCGGACATTCAGTACTTC. The chain has TRBV27 and TRBJ2-4; 8 nucleotides align to TRBD1. Looked up from germline, CDR1 is MNHEY and CDR2 is SMNVEV (reference sequence). The CDR3 runs to 15 residues. The V segment lost 5 bases and the J segment 8 bases; nucleotides outside the gene matches: 11.

This chain links TRBV9 with TRBJ2-3, with 11 bases lining up with TRBD2. Germline lookup yields CDR1 SGDLS and CDR2 YYNGEE. The CDR3 has 18 residues. V gave up 4 bases and J gave up 4 bases; unmatched junction bases: 14. CDR3 bases: TGTGCCAGCAGCCCTAGTGTAGCGGGGGGGCCGCCCCCAGATACGCAGTATTTT. It encodes CASSPSVAGGPPPDTQYF.

The chain has TRBV6-5 and TRBJ2-1; 7 bases map to TRBD2. Losses at the gene ends were 6 bases for V and 7 bases for J; bases not matched to a gene: 9. The CDR3 totals 14 residues. From germline, CDR1 is MNHEY and CDR2 SVGAGI. CDR3 residues: CASSPSGTGNEQFF. DNA of the CDR3: TGTGCCAGCAGCCCCAGCGGGACCGGGAATGAGCAGTTCTTC.

The CDR3 loop reads CASKDSYYEQYF. The CDR3 coding sequence is TGCGCCAGCAAGGACAGCTACTACGAGCAGTACTTC. The chain employs TRBV4-3 and TRBJ2-7; TRBD1 is a possible D gene (6 bases). The CDR3 length is 12 residues. Germline CDR1 LGHNA, CDR2 YSLEER. Deletions cut 7 bases from V and 3 bases from J, with 10 bases between.

This sequence joins TRBV4-1 and TRBJ1-3; tentative D call: TRBD1 (6 bases). Germline V lookup: CDR1 MGHRA, CDR2 YSYEKL. The CDR3 contains 15 residues. V was shortened by 8 bases and J by 0 bases, with 14 bases between the two germline ends. The DNA for the CDR3 is TGCGCCAGCTCCTCAGGGGACGGCTCTGGAAACACCATATATTTT. Its translation: CASSSGDGSGNTIYF.

The chain employs TRBV2 and TRBJ1-2; a weak D match, TRBD1 (6 bases). Germline V lookup: CDR1 SNHLY, CDR2 FYNNEI. V lost 5 bases and J lost 4, with 17 bases in between. There are 15 residues in the CDR3. The CDR3 DNA reads TGTGCCAGCAGTCAAATTAAAGGGACAACCTATGGCTACACCTTC. Translation gives CASSQIKGTTYGYTF.

The chain carries TRBV6-5 and TRBJ2-1, with 12 bases that match TRBD2. This CDR3 is 14 amino acids long. J gave up 10 bases and V 6 bases, and 7 bases lay outside the gene matches. The germline gives CDR1 MNHEY, CDR2 SVGAGI. CDR3 sequence reads: CASRLAGGPLEQFF. CDR3 sequence (DNA): TGTGCCAGCAGGCTAGCGGGAGGGCCTTTGGAGCAGTTCTTC.

The rearrangement links TRBV14 to TRBJ1-2, with D perhaps TRBD1 (5 bases). The CDR3 has 14 amino acids. Trimming left V 0 bases short and J 8 bases short, with 13 bases between. The germline V gene has CDR1 SGHDN and CDR2 FVKESK. CDR3 in DNA: TGTGCCAGCAGCCAAGATTGGAGGGCAGGGGGCTACACCTTC. Translation gives CASSQDWRAGGYTF.

The genes are TRBV30 and TRBJ1-2; 9 bases fit TRBD1. CDR3 length: 12 residues. Trimming at V came to 4 bases and at J to 4 bases, leaving 1 base not matched to a gene. Germline V gene data show CDR1 as GTSNPN and CDR2 as SVGIG (reference sequence). The CDR3 is CAWMTGGYGYTF. DNA for the CDR3: TGTGCCTGGATGACAGGGGGCTATGGCTACACCTTC. The whole variable domain, filled in from reference TRBV30 and TRBJ1-2, reads SQTIHQWPATLVQPVGSPLSLECTVEGTSNPNLYWYRQAAGRGLQLLFYSVGIGQISSEVPQNLSASRPQDRQFILSSKKLLLSDSGFYLCAWMTGGYGYTFGSGTRLTVV.

The chain joins TRBV5-8 to TRBJ1-6; D is ambiguous. This CDR3 has 17 residues. Trimming shortened V by 0 bases and J by 7 bases, and 17 bases separated the two germline ends. Germline loops: CDR1 SGHTS, CDR2 YDEGEE. This CDR3 is CASSLARNSAGNSPLHF. The CDR3 region has the DNA TGTGCCAGCAGCTTGGCCAGAAATTCAGCGGGGAATTCACCCCTCCACTTT.

V and J are TRBV10-3 and TRBJ1-3; D ambiguous. Trimming removed 3 bases from V and 3 bases from J, with 12 bases in between. The V gene's germline CDR1 is ENHRY and CDR2 SYGVKD. This CDR3 spans 15 amino acids. CDR3 nucleotide sequence: TGTGCCATCAGTGAACAGTCAATTATTGGAAACACCATATATTTT. Translating it yields CAISEQSIIGNTIYF.

The chain employs TRBV6-2 or TRBV6-3 and TRBJ1-4; 8 bases align to TRBD1. The CDR3 length is 14 residues. Germline V lookup: CDR1 MNHEY, CDR2 SVGEGT. J gave up 7 bases and V 2 bases, and 3 bases lay outside the gene matches. The CDR3 bases are TGTGCCAGCAGTTACGGACAGGGAGGTGAAAAACTGTTTTTT. As protein: CASSYGQGGEKLFF.

This clone came up a few times. J is TRBJ1-6 and V is TRBV27, with a possible D match to TRBD1 (5 bases). This CDR3 spans 16 amino acids. Per germline, CDR1 MNHEY and CDR2 SMNVEV (reference sequence). Trimming removed 6 bases at V and 3 bases at J, with 15 bases between. The chain's CDR3 is CASRVGGNFYNSPLHF. CDR3 bases: TGTGCCAGCAGGGTCGGGGGGAACTTCTATAATTCACCCCTCCACTTT.

This sequence joins TRBV24-1 and TRBJ2-1; TRBD2 matches 8 bases. Germline trimming cut 12 bases from V and 0 bases from J; bases unmatched to any gene: 3. The germline CDR1 and CDR2 sequences are KGHDR and SFDVKD. The CDR3 length is 13 residues. CDR3 loop: CASGTSSYNEQFF. In nucleotides, the CDR3 is TGTGCCTCCGGGACTAGCTCCTACAATGAGCAGTTCTTC.

In its sample, this clone was seen a few times. The genes are TRBV28 and TRBJ1-1, with D perhaps TRBD1 (6 bases). Germline-derived CDR1 and CDR2 are MDHEN and SYDVKM. The CDR3 is made up of 15 amino acids. The V end was cut by 2 bases, the J end by 5 bases, with 15 bases between. The CDR3 sequence is CASSLRGGWGTEAFF. Here the CDR3 DNA reads TGTGCCAGCAGTTTACGGGGGGGCTGGGGTACTGAAGCTTTCTTT.

The V call is TRBV5-1, the J call TRBJ2-2; D is undetermined. V was clipped by 6 bases and J by 2 bases, with 20 bases between them. The CDR3 extends over 17 amino acids. In germline, CDR1 is SGHRS, CDR2 YFSETQ. CDR3 nucleotide sequence: TGCGCCAGCACTCAAATCCCCTCCGGGTTAAACACCGGGGAGCTGTTTTTT. Its protein product is CASTQIPSGLNTGELFF.

The chain couples TRBV28 to TRBJ1-1; 7 bases align to TRBD1. Germline V gene sequence: CDR1 MDHEN, CDR2 SYDVKM. The CDR3 spans 16 residues. The J segment lost 0 bases and the V segment lost 5 bases, leaving 9 bases of the junction unmatched. CDR3 amino acids: CASSQGGRRMNTEAFF. CDR3 bases: TGTGCCAGCAGTCAGGGGGGCCGACGGATGAACACTGAAGCTTTCTTT.

The chain is built from TRBV7-8 and TRBJ2-1; D is perhaps TRBD1 (5 bases). The germline V gene has CDR1 SGHVS and CDR2 FQNEAQ. Trimming cost V 5 bases and J 10 bases, with 18 bases left between them. CDR3 length equals 14 residues. In DNA form, the CDR3 reads TGTGCCAGCAGCCTAAGGGGTAGTACTCTGGAGCAGTTCTTC. This encodes CASSLRGSTLEQFF.

This sequence joins TRBV2 and TRBJ2-7; D not resolved. V lost 5 bases and J lost 4, with 6 bases in between. The CDR3 is made up of 11 amino acids. Germline assignment: CDR1 SNHLY and CDR2 FYNNEI. CDR3 bases: TGTGCCAGCAGTCGCGGTTACGAGCAGTACTTC. Its protein is CASSRGYEQYF.

V usage is TRBV6-5 and J usage is TRBJ1-4, with 9 bases fitting TRBD1. Germline V gene data show CDR1 as MNHEY and CDR2 as SVGAGI. The length of the CDR3 is 14 residues. V gave up 7 bases and J gave up 9 bases; unmatched junction bases: 9. The CDR3 DNA follows: TGTGCCAGCACCACCGGGACAGGGTCCCAAAAACTGTTTTTT. It encodes CASTTGTGSQKLFF.

The chain is built from TRBV28 and TRBJ1-2; 10 bases map to TRBD1. Germline lookup yields CDR1 MDHEN and CDR2 SYDVKM. V trimming: 4 bases; J trimming: 4 bases; junction bases outside the gene matches: 6. The CDR3 runs to 15 residues. For the CDR3, the DNA is TGTGCCAGCAGTTCAGACAGGGGGCGCTCCTATGGCTACACCTTC. It codes for CASSSDRGRSYGYTF.

This sequence joins TRBV27 and TRBJ1-1; 9 nucleotides line up with TRBD1. The ends lost 5 bases at V and 0 bases at J; junction bases unmatched: 7. Germline CDR1 and CDR2: MNHEY and SMNVEV (reference sequence). CDR3 size: 16 residues. The CDR3 DNA follows: TGTGCCAGCAGTCCCGGGACAGGGAGACTGAACACTGAAGCTTTCTTT. It codes for CASSPGTGRLNTEAFF.

This chain links TRBV11-2 with TRBJ2-3; 8 bases are a match to TRBD2. Trimming at V came to 4 bases and at J to 6 bases, leaving 12 bases not matched to a gene. The CDR3 extends over 16 amino acids. The germline CDR1 and CDR2 sequences are SGHAT and FQNNGV. CDR3 in amino acids: CASSSKIAGPTDTQYF. CDR3 sequence (DNA): TGTGCCAGCAGCTCCAAGATAGCGGGGCCGACGGATACGCAGTATTTT. The variable domain in full, completed from reference TRBV11-2 and TRBJ2-3, reads EAGVAQSPRYKIIEKRQSVAFWCNPISGHATLYWYQQILGQGPKLLIQFQNNGVVDDSQLPKDRFSAERLKGVDSTLKIQPAKLEDSAVYLCASSSKIAGPTDTQYFGPGTRLTVL.

This chain uses TRBV28 with TRBJ1-4, with TRBD1 as a possible D gene (5 bases). Trimming removed 3 bases at V and 7 bases at J, with 12 bases between. The length of the CDR3 is 14 residues. Per germline, CDR1 MDHEN and CDR2 SYDVKM. As DNA, the CDR3 is TGTGCCAGCAGTTTCCTGGGGGGGGGTGAAAAACTGTTTTTT. Amino acids: CASSFLGGGEKLFF.

This chain uses TRBV7-7 with TRBJ1-4, with D unresolved. The CDR3 runs to 16 residues. The V gene lost 1 base and the J gene lost 0 bases, with 9 bases spanning the gap. CDR1 is SSHAT, CDR2 FNYEAQ, per germline (reference sequence). In nucleotides, the CDR3 is TGTGCCAGCAGCTTAGAGATGTCAGCAACTAATGAAAAACTGTTTTTT. Translating it yields CASSLEMSATNEKLFF.

This clone was picked up one time. The chain carries TRBV23-1 and TRBJ2-7, with 8 bases aligning to TRBD1. TRBV23-1 is filed as an ORF, its function uncertain. There are 18 residues in the CDR3. The V segment lost 0 bases and the J segment 3 bases; nucleotides outside the gene matches: 13. As DNA, the CDR3 is TGCGCCAGCAGTCAATCATCGTTGGATCGACAGGGGTACTACGAGCAGTACTTC. Translating it yields CASSQSSLDRQGYYEQYF.